This TCR beta chain emerged from a study of blood T cells in healthy people across ages. This clonotype has only one observation. The antigen is undetermined. The use of a sample-barcoded 5' primer and a J-beta primer mix characterized a second PCR of 7 to 11 cycles. TCRdb re-derived calls from the 5' RACE reads in MiXCR, one entry per CDR3 protein. This sample carries some 1.5 million distinct CDR3 sequences, under 55% of them seen once, and the ten largest clones take around 4%. Germline CDR1 reads SGDLS; CDR2 reads YYNGEE. This CDR3 is 13 amino acids long. J was trimmed by 7 bases and V by 3 bases; bases with no gene match: 3. Study results and caveats: Among T cells, TCR beta diversity per million cells dropped roughly linearly as age rose.

Sequenced sample: blood. V usage is TRBV9 and J usage is TRBJ2-4; TRBD1 matches at 8 bases. This TCR derives from a woman under 30 in good health. DNA for the CDR3: TGTGCCAGCAGCGCGGGACAGGAGAACATTCAGTACTTC. Encoded protein: CASSAGQENIQYF.